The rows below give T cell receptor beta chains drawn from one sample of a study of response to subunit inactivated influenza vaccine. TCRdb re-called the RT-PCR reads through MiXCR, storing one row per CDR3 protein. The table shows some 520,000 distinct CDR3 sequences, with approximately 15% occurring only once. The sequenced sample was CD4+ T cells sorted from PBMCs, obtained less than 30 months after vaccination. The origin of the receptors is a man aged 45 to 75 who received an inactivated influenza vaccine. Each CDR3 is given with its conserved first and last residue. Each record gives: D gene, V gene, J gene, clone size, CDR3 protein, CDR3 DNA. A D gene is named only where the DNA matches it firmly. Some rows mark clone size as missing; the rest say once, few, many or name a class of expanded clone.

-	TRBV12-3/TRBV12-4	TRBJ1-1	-	CASSKTSRNTEAFF	TGTGCCAGCAGTAAGACATCGCGAAACACTGAAGCTTTCTTT
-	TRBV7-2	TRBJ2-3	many	CASSLVYQGGPDTQYF	TGTGCCAGCAGCTTAGTATACCAGGGTGGCCCAGATACGCAGTATTTT
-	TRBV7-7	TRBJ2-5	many	CASSLGRTVRQETQYF	TGTGCTAGCAGCTTAGGGAGGACAGTTAGACAAGAGACCCAGTACTTC
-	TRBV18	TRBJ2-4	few	CASSYGSGNIQYF	TGTGCCAGCTCATATGGTTCGGGGAACATTCAGTACTTC
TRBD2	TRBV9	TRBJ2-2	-	CASSIPGLGGGELFF	TGTGCCAGCAGCATACCGGGACTAGGTGGCGGGGAGCTGTTTTTT
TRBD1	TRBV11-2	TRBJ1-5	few	CASSSPQGGNQPQHF	TGTGCCAGCAGCTCCCCCCAGGGGGGAAATCAGCCCCAGCATTTT
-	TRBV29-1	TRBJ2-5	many	CSARGLGPQETQYF	TGCAGCGCCCGAGGGCTTGGGCCTCAAGAGACCCAGTACTTC
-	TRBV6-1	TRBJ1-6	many	CASRGTANSPLHF	TGTGCCAGCAGGGGAACGGCTAATTCACCCCTCCACTTT
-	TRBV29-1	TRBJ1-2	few	CSVGGGGADYGYTF	TGCAGCGTTGGAGGTGGGGGCGCCGACTATGGCTACACCTTC
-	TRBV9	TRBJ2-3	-	CASSVAGPKGDTQYF	TGTGCCAGCAGCGTAGCGGGGCCGAAGGGAGATACGCAGTATTTT
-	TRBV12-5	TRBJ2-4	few	CASGLDSDGKNIQYF	TGTGCTAGTGGTTTGGATTCGGACGGCAAAAACATTCAGTACTTC
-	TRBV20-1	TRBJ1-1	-	CSARELGRIETEAFF	TGCAGTGCTAGAGAGTTGGGCCGCATCGAAACTGAAGCTTTCTTT
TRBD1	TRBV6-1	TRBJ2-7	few	CASSRNGQGGSYEQYF	TGTGCCAGCAGTCGAAACGGACAGGGGGGGTCCTACGAGCAGTACTTC
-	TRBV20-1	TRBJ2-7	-	CSARGDGGSYEQYF	TGCAGTGCTAGAGGGGACGGAGGGTCCTACGAGCAGTACTTC
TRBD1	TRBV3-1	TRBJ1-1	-	CASSWTGGSEAFF	TGTGCCAGCAGCTGGACAGGGGGCTCTGAAGCTTTCTTT
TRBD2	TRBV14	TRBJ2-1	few	CASSLPGGRQNNEQFF	TGTGCCAGCAGCCTCCCGGGAGGGAGGCAAAACAATGAGCAGTTCTTC
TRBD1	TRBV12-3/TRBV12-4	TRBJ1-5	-	CASSRVVGQGIQPQHF	TGTGCCAGCAGCCGTGTTGTAGGACAGGGGATCCAGCCCCAGCATTTT
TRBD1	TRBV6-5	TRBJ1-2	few	CASSLDRGHGYTF	TGTGCCAGCAGTTTGGACAGGGGCCATGGCTACACCTTC
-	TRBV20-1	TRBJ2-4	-	CSASQGENIQYF	TGCAGTGCTAGTCAGGGAGAAAACATTCAGTACTTC
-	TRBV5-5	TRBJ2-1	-	CASSRGEGAYNEQFF	TGTGCCAGCAGCCGAGGGGAGGGGGCCTACAATGAGCAGTTCTTC
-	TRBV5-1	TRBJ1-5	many	CASSLAGDSNQPQHF	TGCGCCAGCAGCTTGGCTGGAGATAGCAATCAGCCCCAGCATTTT
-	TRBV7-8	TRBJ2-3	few	CASLPGSTDTQYF	TGTGCCAGCCTCCCGGGGAGCACAGATACGCAGTATTTT
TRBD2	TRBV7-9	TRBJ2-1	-	CASSPPGRGGRNEQFF	TGTGCCAGCAGCCCGCCTGGGCGGGGGGGCCGGAATGAGCAGTTCTTC
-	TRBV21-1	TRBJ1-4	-	CASSKEPRVNEKLFF	TGTGCCAGCAGCAAAGAACCCAGGGTAAATGAAAAACTGTTTTTT
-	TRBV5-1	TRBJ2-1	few	CASSGAGNEQFF	TGCGCCAGCAGCGGAGCAGGGAACGAGCAGTTCTTC
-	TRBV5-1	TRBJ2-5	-	CASSLAGEGQETQYF	TGCGCCAGCAGCTTGGCAGGGGAGGGACAAGAGACCCAGTACTTC
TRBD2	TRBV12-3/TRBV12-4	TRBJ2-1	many	CASSLGSGGALEQFF	TGTGCCAGCAGTTTAGGTAGCGGGGGGGCCCTTGAGCAGTTCTTC
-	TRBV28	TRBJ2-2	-	CASTRASRRANGELFF	TGTGCCAGCACTAGGGCTAGCAGGAGGGCCAACGGGGAGCTGTTTTTT
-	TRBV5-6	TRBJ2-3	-	CASSAANTDTQYF	TGTGCCAGCAGCGCTGCGAACACAGATACGCAGTATTTT
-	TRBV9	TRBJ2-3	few	CASSVVGSSTDTQYF	TGTGCCAGCAGCGTAGTGGGCTCTAGCACAGATACGCAGTATTTT
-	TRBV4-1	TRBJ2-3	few	CASSQTSTDTQYF	TGCGCCAGCAGCCAAACTAGCACAGATACGCAGTATTTT
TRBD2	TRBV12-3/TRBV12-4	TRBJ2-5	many	CASTPGGRETQYF	TGTGCCAGCACCCCGGGAGGGCGTGAGACCCAGTACTTC
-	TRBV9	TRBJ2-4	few	CASSGGTALAKNIQYF	TGTGCCAGCAGCGGCGGGACAGCGCTAGCCAAAAACATTCAGTACTTC
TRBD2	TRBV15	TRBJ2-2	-	CATSRVLAGLVGELFF	TGTGCCACCAGCAGAGTACTAGCGGGGCTCGTGGGGGAGCTGTTTTTT
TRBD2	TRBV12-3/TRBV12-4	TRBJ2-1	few	CASSLFLAGGLEQFF	TGTGCCAGCAGTTTGTTCCTAGCGGGAGGGCTCGAGCAGTTCTTC
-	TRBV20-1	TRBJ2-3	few	CSASTPDSTDTQYF	TGCAGTGCCTCGACCCCTGATAGCACAGATACGCAGTATTTT
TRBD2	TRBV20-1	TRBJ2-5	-	CSARDLLAGALQETHYF	TGCAGTGCTAGAGATTTACTAGCGGGGGCCTTACAAGAGACCCATTACTTC
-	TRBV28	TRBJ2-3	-	CASSPQTGSDTQYF	TGTGCCAGCAGCCCCCAAACAGGATCAGATACGCAGTATTTT
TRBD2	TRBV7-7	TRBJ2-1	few	CASSEGLAGAGEQFF	TGTGCCAGCAGCGAGGGACTAGCGGGAGCCGGTGAGCAGTTCTTC
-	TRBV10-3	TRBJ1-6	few	CAISDPSRPRIDNSPLHF	TGTGCCATCAGTGATCCCTCGAGACCTAGAATCGATAATTCACCCCTCCACTTT
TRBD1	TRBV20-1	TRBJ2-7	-	CSASPQGAFYEQYF	TGCAGTGCTAGTCCCCAGGGGGCGTTCTACGAGCAGTACTTC
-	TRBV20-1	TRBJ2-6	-	CSASSGPPASGANVLTF	TGCAGTGCCTCTTCGGGCCCCCCTGCCTCTGGGGCCAACGTCCTGACTTTC
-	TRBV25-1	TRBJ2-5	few	CASSLTSDQYF	TGTGCCAGCAGTCTTACCTCGGACCAGTACTTC
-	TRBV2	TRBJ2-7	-	CASSSRTVLNEQYF	TGTGCCAGCAGTTCCCGGACAGTCTTAAACGAGCAGTACTTC
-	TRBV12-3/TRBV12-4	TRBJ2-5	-	CASSQSGQPETQYF	TGTGCCAGCAGCCAGTCTGGACAGCCTGAGACCCAGTACTTC
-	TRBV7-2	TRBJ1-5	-	CASSPRQGGQPQHF	TGTGCCAGCTCACCACGGCAGGGCGGTCAGCCCCAGCATTTT
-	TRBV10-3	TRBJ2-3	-	CAVKVPSTDTQYF	TGTGCCGTTAAGGTCCCTAGCACAGATACGCAGTATTTT
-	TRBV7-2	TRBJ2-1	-	CASSLGSGGRGRTEQFF	TGTGCCAGCAGCTTAGGCTCTGGGGGGAGGGGGAGGACGGAGCAGTTCTTC
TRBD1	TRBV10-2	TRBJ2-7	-	CASSGDWGQGAYEQYF	TGCGCCAGCAGTGGAGATTGGGGACAGGGGGCCTACGAGCAGTACTTC
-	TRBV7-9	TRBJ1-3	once	CASSVEGGSGNTIYF	TGTGCCAGCAGCGTAGAGGGTGGCTCTGGAAACACCATATATTTT